This T cell receptor beta chain was sequenced in a study of blood T cell repertoires in COVID-19. Study background: Material from acute and convalescent COVID-19 was sourced from the United States, Italy and Spain. PBMCs, B-cell-depleted T cells, or T cells provided the cDNA or gDNA that made up the material.

Authors' methods: From reference gene primer amplification, estimates of nucleated cell counts were derived. Measured with immunoSEQ multiplex PCR; TCRdb has only the in-frame clones, and not every one. The DNA was the basis for D and trimming; V, J and clone size are from that table. The sample lists under 85,000 clones, roughly four fifths occurring once. The junction had 8 bases not matched to a gene; V was cut back by 5 bases and J by 8 bases. Germline CDR1 SGHNT, CDR2 YENEEA. The CDR3 sequence is 14 residues long. Sequencing was carried out using peripheral blood. The receptor was isolated from a man aged 45-60 years with acute or convalescent COVID-19. V usage is TRBV11-3 and J usage is TRBJ2-1, with 8 nucleotides matching TRBD2. CDR3 protein: CASSPAGAPYEQFF. DNA for the CDR3: TGTGCCAGCAGCCCAGCGGGGGCGCCCTATGAGCAGTTCTTC. Full variable domain (missing parts from reference TRBV11-3 and TRBJ2-1): EAGVVQSPRYKIIEKKQPVAFWCNPISGHNTLYWYLQNLGQGPELLIRYENEEAVDDSQLPKDRFSAERLKGVDSTLKIQPAELGDSAVYLCASSPAGAPYEQFFGPGTRLTVL.